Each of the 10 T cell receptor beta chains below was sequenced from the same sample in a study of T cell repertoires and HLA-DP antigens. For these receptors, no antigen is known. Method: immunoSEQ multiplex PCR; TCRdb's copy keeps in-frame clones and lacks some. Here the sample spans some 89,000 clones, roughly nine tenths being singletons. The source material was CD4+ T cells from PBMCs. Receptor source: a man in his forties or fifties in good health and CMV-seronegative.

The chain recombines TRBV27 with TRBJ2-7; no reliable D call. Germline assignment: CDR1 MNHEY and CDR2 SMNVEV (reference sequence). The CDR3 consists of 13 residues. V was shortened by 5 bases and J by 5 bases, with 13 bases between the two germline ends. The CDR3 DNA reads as TGTGCCAGCAGTAACCGCCTGAACAACGAGCAGTACTTC. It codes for CASSNRLNNEQYF.

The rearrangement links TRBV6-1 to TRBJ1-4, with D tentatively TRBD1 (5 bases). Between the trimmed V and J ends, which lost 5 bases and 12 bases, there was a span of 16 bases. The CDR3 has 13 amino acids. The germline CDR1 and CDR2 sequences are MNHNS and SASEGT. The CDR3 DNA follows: TGTGCCAGCAGTTCCCGGACATTTTACGAACTGTTTTTT. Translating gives CASSSRTFYELFF.

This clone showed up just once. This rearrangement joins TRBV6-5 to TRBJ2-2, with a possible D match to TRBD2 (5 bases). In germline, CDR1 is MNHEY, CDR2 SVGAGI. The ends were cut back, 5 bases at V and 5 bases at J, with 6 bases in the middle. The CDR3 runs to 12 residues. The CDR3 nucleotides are TGTGCCAGCAGTCGGACTACCGGGGAGCTGTTTTTT. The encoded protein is CASSRTTGELFF.

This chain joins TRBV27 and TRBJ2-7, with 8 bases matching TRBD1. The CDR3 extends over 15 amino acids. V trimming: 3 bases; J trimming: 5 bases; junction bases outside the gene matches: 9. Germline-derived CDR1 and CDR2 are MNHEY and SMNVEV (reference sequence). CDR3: CASSFSRTGNDEQYF. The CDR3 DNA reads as TGTGCCAGCAGTTTCTCGCGGACAGGGAACGACGAGCAGTACTTC.

The DNA of the CDR3 is TGCGCCAGCAGCTTGGCCCCTAGCGGGATATCGGAGACCCAGTACTTC. Translating it yields CASSLAPSGISETQYF. V gene TRBV5-1 combines with J gene TRBJ2-5; 9 bases match TRBD2. V shed 0 bases, J shed 5 bases, and the junction held 8 bases outside the gene matches. The CDR3 runs 16 residues. Looked up from germline, CDR1 is SGHRS and CDR2 is YFSETQ.

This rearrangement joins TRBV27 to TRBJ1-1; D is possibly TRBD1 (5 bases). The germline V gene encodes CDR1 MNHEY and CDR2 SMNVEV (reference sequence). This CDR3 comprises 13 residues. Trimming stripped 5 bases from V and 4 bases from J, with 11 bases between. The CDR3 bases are TGTGCCAGCAGTCTTTTGGGGCTCACTGAAGCTTTCTTT. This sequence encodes CASSLLGLTEAFF.

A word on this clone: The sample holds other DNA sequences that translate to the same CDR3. CDR3 loop: CASSPKETQYF. CDR3 sequence (DNA): TGTGCCAGCTCACCGAAAGAGACCCAGTACTTC. The chain has TRBV18 and TRBJ2-5; no definite D call. The germline V and J ends were trimmed by 3 bases and 3 bases, with 2 bases remaining between them. The CDR3 consists of 11 residues. Germline V CDR1 and CDR2: KGHSH, LQKENI.

CDR3 amino acids: CASSLVGEGSGYTF. DNA of the CDR3: TGTGCCAGCAGCTTAGTTGGGGAGGGCAGTGGCTACACCTTC. This chain links TRBV11-2 with TRBJ1-2; the D is unclear. V was clipped by 1 base and J by 7 bases, with 13 bases between them. Germline V gene sequence: CDR1 SGHAT, CDR2 FQNNGV. The CDR3 is 14 amino acids.

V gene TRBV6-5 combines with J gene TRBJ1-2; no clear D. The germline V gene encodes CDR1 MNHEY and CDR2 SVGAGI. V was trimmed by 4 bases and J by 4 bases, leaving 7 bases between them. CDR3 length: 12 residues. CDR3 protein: CASSSAIYGYTF. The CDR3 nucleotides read TGTGCCAGCAGTTCGGCGATCTATGGCTACACCTTC.

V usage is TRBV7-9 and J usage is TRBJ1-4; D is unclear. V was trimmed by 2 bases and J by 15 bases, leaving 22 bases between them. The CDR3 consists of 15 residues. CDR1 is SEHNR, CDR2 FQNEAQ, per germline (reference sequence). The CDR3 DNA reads TGTGCCAGCAGCTTAAACCGGGCCGCGTTTTCAGAGGTGTTTTTT. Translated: CASSLNRAAFSEVFF.